This TCR beta chain was recovered during a study of control samples from healthy donors and cancer patients. Germline V gene sequence: CDR1 LNHDA, CDR2 SQIVND (reference sequence). The length of the CDR3 is 16 residues. Trimming cost V 3 bases and J 0 bases, with 12 bases left between them. Sequenced by immunoSEQ multiplex PCR; TCRdb stores in-frame clones only, minus some. The sample lists 45,000 to 60,000 clones, 75% to 85% occurring once. This receptor was taken from a man between 65 and 80 years old in good health. Sequencing was done on a sample of blood. The rearrangement links TRBV19 to TRBJ1-3; no definite D call. The CDR3 bases are TGTGCCAGTAGTATGGGCAGGACGAACTCTGGAAACACCATATATTTT. As protein: CASSMGRTNSGNTIYF.